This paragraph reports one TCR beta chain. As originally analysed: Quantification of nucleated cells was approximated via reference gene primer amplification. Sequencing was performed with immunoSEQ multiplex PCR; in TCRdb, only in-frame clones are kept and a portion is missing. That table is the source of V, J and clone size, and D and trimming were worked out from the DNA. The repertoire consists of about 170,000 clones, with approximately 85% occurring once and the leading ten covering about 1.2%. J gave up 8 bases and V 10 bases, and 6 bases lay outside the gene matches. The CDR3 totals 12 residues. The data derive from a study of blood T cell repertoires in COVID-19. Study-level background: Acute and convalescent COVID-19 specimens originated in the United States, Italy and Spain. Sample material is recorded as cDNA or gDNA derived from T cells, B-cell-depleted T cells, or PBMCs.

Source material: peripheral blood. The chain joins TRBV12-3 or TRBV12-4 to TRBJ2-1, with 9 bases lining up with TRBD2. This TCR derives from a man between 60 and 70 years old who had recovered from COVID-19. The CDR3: CATSGGTDEQFF. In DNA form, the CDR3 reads TGTGCCACCAGCGGGGGGACGGATGAGCAGTTCTTC.